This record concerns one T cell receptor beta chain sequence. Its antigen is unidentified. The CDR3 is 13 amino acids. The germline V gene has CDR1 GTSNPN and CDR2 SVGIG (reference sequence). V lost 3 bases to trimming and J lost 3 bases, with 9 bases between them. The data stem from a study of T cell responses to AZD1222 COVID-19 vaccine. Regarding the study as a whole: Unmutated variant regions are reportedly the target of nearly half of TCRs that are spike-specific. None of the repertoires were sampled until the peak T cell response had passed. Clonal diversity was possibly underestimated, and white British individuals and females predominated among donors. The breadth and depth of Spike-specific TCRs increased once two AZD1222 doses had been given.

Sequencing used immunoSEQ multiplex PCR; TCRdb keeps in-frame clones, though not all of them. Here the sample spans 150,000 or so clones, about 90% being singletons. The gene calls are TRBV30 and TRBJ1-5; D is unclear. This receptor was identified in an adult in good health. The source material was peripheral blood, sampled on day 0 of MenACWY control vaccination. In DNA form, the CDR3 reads TGTGCCTGGAGCGCCGGATCCAATCAGCCCCAGCATTTT. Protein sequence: CAWSAGSNQPQHF.